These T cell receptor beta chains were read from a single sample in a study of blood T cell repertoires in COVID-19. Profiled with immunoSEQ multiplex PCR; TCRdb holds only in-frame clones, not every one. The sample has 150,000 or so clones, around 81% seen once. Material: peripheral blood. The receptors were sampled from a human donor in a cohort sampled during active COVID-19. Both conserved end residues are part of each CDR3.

CDR3: CASSPTRVSEKLFF
V: TRBV6-5
J: TRBJ1-4

CDR3: CASSAPGLAGWEQYF
V: TRBV11-1
J: TRBJ2-7

CDR3: CASSHSRSYEQYF
V: TRBV4-2
J: TRBJ2-7

CDR3: CASSWAEHEQYF
V: TRBV5-6
J: TRBJ2-7

CDR3: CASSGTAGGELFF
V: TRBV19
J: TRBJ2-2

CDR3: CASSRWTGYDTQYF
V: TRBV9
J: TRBJ2-3

CDR3: CASSSRSRNTGELFF
V: TRBV6-2/TRBV6-3
J: TRBJ2-2

CDR3: CSVEEGIGTGNTGELFF
V: TRBV29-1
J: TRBJ2-2

CDR3: CASSQDFTDTQYF
V: TRBV3-1/TRBV3-2
J: TRBJ2-3

CDR3: CASSLDTGALNYGYTF
V: TRBV7-9
J: TRBJ1-2

CDR3: CASRLAGGYHGELFF
V: TRBV19
J: TRBJ2-2

CDR3: CASSQVDLETQYF
V: TRBV14
J: TRBJ2-5

CDR3: CASTPTGLPEAFF
V: TRBV6-2/TRBV6-3
J: TRBJ1-1

CDR3: CASSPGQGGQPQHF
V: TRBV5-8
J: TRBJ1-5

CDR3: CASSPVEAKNIQYF
V: TRBV5-1
J: TRBJ2-4